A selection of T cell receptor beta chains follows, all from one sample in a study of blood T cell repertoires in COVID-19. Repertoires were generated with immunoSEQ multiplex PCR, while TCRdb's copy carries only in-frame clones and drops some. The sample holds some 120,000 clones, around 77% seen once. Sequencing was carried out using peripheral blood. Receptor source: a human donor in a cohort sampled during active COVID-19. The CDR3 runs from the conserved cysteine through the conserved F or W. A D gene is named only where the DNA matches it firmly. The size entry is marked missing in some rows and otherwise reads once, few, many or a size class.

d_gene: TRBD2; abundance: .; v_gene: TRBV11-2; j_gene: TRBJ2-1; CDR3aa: CASSFQRGSRGEQFF; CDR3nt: TGTGCCAGCAGCTTTCAGCGGGGGTCGAGGGGTGAGCAGTTCTTC
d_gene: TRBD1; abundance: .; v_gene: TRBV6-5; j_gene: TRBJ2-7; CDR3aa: CASSRQGRGAYEQYF; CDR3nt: TGTGCCAGCAGCAGACAGGGACGAGGGGCCTACGAGCAGTACTTC
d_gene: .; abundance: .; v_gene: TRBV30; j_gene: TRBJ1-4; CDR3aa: CAWSTYSTTNEKLFF; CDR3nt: TGTGCCTGGAGTACATACAGTACAACTAATGAAAAACTGTTTTTT
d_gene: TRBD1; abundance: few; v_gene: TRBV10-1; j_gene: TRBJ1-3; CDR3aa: CASTRTGVGGNTIYF; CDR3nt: TGCGCCAGCACTCGAACAGGGGTAGGTGGAAACACCATATATTTT
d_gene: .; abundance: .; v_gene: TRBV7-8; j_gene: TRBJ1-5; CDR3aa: CASSLRRAPGQPQHF; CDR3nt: TGTGCCAGCAGCCTGCGCCGAGCCCCGGGACAGCCCCAGCATTTT
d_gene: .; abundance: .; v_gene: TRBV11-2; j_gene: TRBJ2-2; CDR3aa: CASTSPLGYASNTGELFF; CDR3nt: TGTGCCAGCACCTCCCCGCTGGGCTACGCTTCGAACACCGGGGAGCTGTTTTTT
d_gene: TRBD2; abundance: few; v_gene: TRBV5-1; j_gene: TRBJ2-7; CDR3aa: CASSSPRAGGSYEQYF; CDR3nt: TGCGCCAGCAGCTCGCCCCGGGCCGGGGGGTCCTACGAGCAGTACTTC
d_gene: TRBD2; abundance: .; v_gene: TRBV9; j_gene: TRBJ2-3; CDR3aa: CASSVQLAGTDTQYF; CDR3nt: TGTGCCAGCAGCGTACAACTAGCGGGAACAGATACGCAGTATTTT
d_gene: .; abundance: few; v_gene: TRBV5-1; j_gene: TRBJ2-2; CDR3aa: CASSLAGSTGELFF; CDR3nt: TGCGCCAGCAGCTTGGCAGGAAGCACCGGGGAGCTGTTTTTT
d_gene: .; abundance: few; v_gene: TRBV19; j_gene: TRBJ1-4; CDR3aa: CASRRGTLEEKLFF; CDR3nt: TGTGCCAGTAGAAGGGGGACCTTGGAGGAAAAACTGTTTTTT
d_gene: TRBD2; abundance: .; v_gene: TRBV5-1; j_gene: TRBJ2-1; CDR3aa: CASRAGTSGEKFF; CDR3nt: TGCGCCAGCAGGGCCGGGACTAGCGGGGAAAAGTTCTTC